The clone carrying this T cell receptor (beta chain) was seen at least ten times. Its antigen is unknown. The data are from a study of spatial heterogeneity in lung cancer. Study details: Correlation of TCR transcript counts in tumor regions with a T cell module score from matched bulk RNA-seq was strong. Averaged across combinations, each unique TCR and UMI pairing appeared more than ten times in raw reads, which were uncorrected. Broader study findings: Counts of ubiquitous and regional expanded TCRs tracked ubiquitous and regional nonsynonymous mutations, respectively. Within tumors, counts of expanded alpha and beta TCRs tracked tumor mutation counts.

The V gene's germline CDR1 is LGHNA and CDR2 YNFKEQ. The germline V and J ends were trimmed by 0 bases and 1 base, with 0 bases remaining between them. The CDR3 runs to 13 residues. Time point specified: sample taken at primary tumor resection. Researchers sequenced whole RNA taken from tumor, nontumor lung or frozen PBMC without sorting. TCRdb redid the calling of the 5' RACE reads with MiXCR, one entry per CDR3 protein. This table holds 9,500 to 11,000 distinct CDR3 sequences, 7% to 9% found once. The rearrangement joins TRBV4-2 to TRBJ2-2; no reliable D call. The TCR sequence derives from a male donor with early-stage non-small cell lung cancer. The material was lung tumor tissue, obtained at surgery. Here the CDR3 reads CASSQENTGELFF. Written as DNA, the CDR3 is TGTGCCAGCAGCCAAGAGAACACCGGGGAGCTGTTTTTT.